This record concerns one T cell receptor (beta chain) sequence. The data originate from a study of blood T cell repertoires in COVID-19. Germline V gene lookup returns CDR1 SGHTA and CDR2 FQGNSA. With 3 bases clipped from V and 4 bases from J, the junction kept 5 bases outside the gene matches. This CDR3 spans 16 amino acids. Sequencing was performed with immunoSEQ multiplex PCR; in TCRdb, only in-frame clones are kept and a portion is missing. The sample includes about 94,000 clones, about 82% seen only once; the top ten take roughly 13%. This receptor was taken from a woman in her fifties or sixties in a cohort sampled during active or convalescent COVID-19. The sequenced sample consisted of peripheral blood. This rearrangement joins TRBV7-2 to TRBJ2-2; the match to TRBD2 covers 10 bases. The CDR3 coding sequence is TGTGCCAGCAGCTTTCTAGCGGGAGTTACCACCGGGGAGCTGTTTTTT. The encoded protein is CASSFLAGVTTGELFF.